Presented here are 13 T cell receptor beta chains from one specimen sequenced in a study of human T cells and chemical hapten exposure. Time point noted: pre-sensitization, week 0. Documented treatment: therapeutic diphenylcyclopropenone sensitization with weekly scalp DPC. A single record per CDR3 protein comes from TCRdb applying MiXCR to the RACE reads. Among roughly 100,000 distinct CDR3 sequences listed, 8% to 10% were seen once. The specimen comprised whole blood, sampled in connection with sensitization to the hapten diphenylcyclopropenone (DPC). These receptors all stem from a woman in her thirties or forties with alopecia areata. Some clones in this sample may be carry-over from other donors' samples.

The chain recombines TRBV7-9 with TRBJ2-3; weak D call: TRBD1 (6 bases). This CDR3 is built from 15 residues. Germline CDR1 is SEHNR and CDR2 is FQNEAQ (reference sequence). Trimming took off 5 bases at V and 4 bases at J, with 16 bases between the two ends. The CDR3 sequence is CASSEWGLNADTQYF. In nucleotides, the CDR3 is TGTGCCAGCAGCGAATGGGGGCTAAACGCAGATACGCAGTATTTT.

This clonotype showed up just a few times. The chain employs TRBV27 and TRBJ2-2; 8 bases match TRBD2. V lost 2 bases and J lost 4; bases outside the gene matches: 6. Germline values: CDR1 MNHEY, CDR2 SMNVEV (reference sequence). This CDR3 comprises 16 residues. The CDR3 is CASSLLAGGSTGELFF. The CDR3, as DNA: TGTGCCAGCAGTTTACTTGCGGGGGGTTCCACCGGGGAGCTGTTTTTT.

This clonotype was detected ten times or more. CDR3 amino acids: CASSRLGEQFF. For the CDR3, the DNA is TGTGCCAGCAGCCGATTGGGTGAGCAGTTCTTC. The rearrangement links TRBV6-5 to TRBJ2-1, with D uncertain. This CDR3 comprises 11 residues. The germline V gene encodes CDR1 MNHEY and CDR2 SVGAGI. V lost 6 bases, J lost 9 bases, and 9 bases lay in between.

CDR3 sequence: CASSRQGAYQPQHF. In DNA form, the CDR3 reads TGTGCCAGCAGTCGACAGGGGGCATATCAGCCCCAGCATTTT. The chain is built from TRBV27 and TRBJ1-5, with 10 bases lining up with TRBD1. The CDR3 has 14 residues. The germline V gene has CDR1 MNHEY and CDR2 SMNVEV (reference sequence). Trimming cost V 5 bases and J 5 bases; bases outside gene matches: 3.

The CDR3 spells CSARVGQGHHTTDTEAFF. As DNA, the CDR3 is TGCAGTGCTAGAGTGGGACAGGGGCACCATACGACCGACACTGAAGCTTTCTTT. V is TRBV20-1 and J is TRBJ1-1; TRBD1 matches at 10 bases. The germline gives CDR1 DFQATT, CDR2 SNEGSKA (reference sequence). V was pared by 1 base and J by 3 bases, with 14 bases of the junction left unmatched. This CDR3 has 18 amino acids.

This clonotype was seen a handful of times. This sequence joins TRBV29-1 and TRBJ2-7; D is perhaps TRBD2 (6 bases). This CDR3 comprises 12 residues. Per the germline V gene, CDR1 is SQVTM and CDR2 is ANQGSEA. Trimming removed 6 bases from V and 3 bases from J, with 12 bases in between. The DNA for the CDR3 is TGCAGCGTCGAGGGGAGGTTCTACGAGCAGTACTTC. This encodes CSVEGRFYEQYF.

A few counts support this clonotype. The V call is TRBV11-2, the J call TRBJ2-6, with no clear D. The CDR3 spans 14 residues. Germline V gives CDR1 SGHAT, CDR2 FQNNGV. Between the trimmed V and J ends, which lost 5 bases and 7 bases, there was a span of 12 bases. CDR3 protein: CASSPDLRANVLTF. The CDR3 nucleotides read TGTGCCAGCAGCCCGGACCTGCGCGCCAACGTCCTGACTTTC.

The J gene is TRBJ1-1, the V gene TRBV12-3 or TRBV12-4, with TRBD1 matching 8 bases. This CDR3 spans 16 amino acids. V lost 3 bases to trimming and J lost 5 bases; unmatched junction nucleotides: 11. CDR3 nucleotides: TGTGCCAGCAGTTTCCCCCCGGGACAGGATAAGACTGAAGCTTTCTTT. Translating gives CASSFPPGQDKTEAFF.

This clonotype was seen many times. The rearrangement uses TRBV4-3 and TRBJ1-5; no definite D call. The CDR3 runs 13 residues. Per the germline V gene, CDR1 is LGHNA and CDR2 is YSLEER. The V gene lost 0 bases and the J gene lost 5 bases, with 5 bases spanning the gap. CDR3 amino acids: CASSQDRYQPQHF. CDR3 sequence (DNA): TGCGCCAGCAGCCAAGACCGGTATCAGCCCCAGCATTTT.

The genes are TRBV6-2 or TRBV6-3 and TRBJ2-7; D is unresolved. Between the trimmed V and J ends, which lost 7 bases and 9 bases, there was a span of 19 bases. This CDR3 is built from 13 residues. Germline V CDR1 and CDR2: MNHEY, SVGEGT. This CDR3 reads CASTPDIGRLQYF. CDR3 in DNA: TGTGCCAGCACCCCCGACATCGGGCGACTGCAGTACTTC.

This clonotype was observed many times. The CDR3 protein is CATSRAYGTGGPDTQYF. The CDR3 bases are TGTGCCACCAGCAGAGCATACGGGACAGGGGGCCCCGATACGCAGTATTTT. This chain joins TRBV15 and TRBJ2-3; 12 bases are shared with TRBD1. This CDR3 contains 17 residues. Per the germline V gene, CDR1 is LNHNV and CDR2 is YYDKDF (reference sequence). The trim removed 1 base at V and 6 bases at J, leaving 8 bases unmatched.

This clonotype was observed many times. The chain is built from TRBV7-2 and TRBJ2-3, with 8 bases identical to TRBD2. Trimming removed 10 bases from V and 5 bases from J; junction bases left unmatched: 17. From germline, CDR1 is SGHTA and CDR2 FQGNSA. The CDR3 covers 16 residues. In DNA, the CDR3 is TGTGCCACAACCCCCTACCAGCGGGGGTTGGGAGATACGCAGTATTTT. This codes for CATTPYQRGLGDTQYF.

The CDR3 loop is CASSLSQNYGYTF. In DNA, the CDR3 is TGTGCCAGCAGTTTGAGTCAGAACTATGGCTACACCTTC. The chain has TRBV12-3 or TRBV12-4 and TRBJ1-2; D is undetermined. V lost 3 bases, J lost 2 bases, and 7 bases lay in between. The CDR3 spans 13 residues.